A selection of T cell receptor beta chains follows, all from one sample in a study of blood T cells in healthy people across ages. TCRdb re-called the 5' RACE reads with MiXCR, one entry per CDR3 protein. The table has 650,000 to 950,000 distinct CDR3 sequences, more than 40% seen once. The material sequenced was blood. The receptors derive from a man in his 60s in good health. The CDR3 runs from the conserved cysteine through the conserved F or W. D genes are given only for firm matches. Where a row states a size, it is once, few, many or the class of an expanded clone; other rows omit it.

TRBV20-1	NA	TRBD1	TRBJ1-6	CSAAGQVNSPLHF	TGCAGTGCTGCGGGACAGGTTAATTCACCCCTCCACTTT
TRBV6-5	NA	NA	TRBJ2-7	CASVSDGPPTRQYF	TGTGCCAGCGTCTCGGACGGACCACCTACGAGGCAGTACTTC
TRBV7-9	NA	NA	TRBJ2-7	CASSLAGFTAEQYF	TGTGCCAGCAGCTTAGCCGGGTTCACTGCCGAGCAGTACTTC
TRBV7-2	NA	NA	TRBJ2-1	CASTLYGPHNEQFF	TGTGCCAGCACCCTTTACGGGCCTCACAATGAGCAGTTCTTC
TRBV7-9	NA	NA	TRBJ2-7	CASSSYNGEQYF	TGTGCCAGCAGCTCTTACAACGGGGAGCAGTACTTC
TRBV7-9	few	NA	TRBJ2-7	CASAFGGDYYEQYF	TGTGCCAGCGCCTTTGGGGGAGACTACTACGAGCAGTACTTC
TRBV5-5	NA	TRBD1	TRBJ2-1	CASSFSTSDRQGEQFF	TGTGCCAGCAGTTTTTCTACTTCCGACCGACAGGGAGAGCAGTTCTTC
TRBV5-1	NA	TRBD1	TRBJ2-7	CASSEQGALEQYF	TGCGCCAGCAGTGAACAGGGGGCCCTCGAGCAGTACTTC
TRBV28	NA	NA	TRBJ1-2	CASMPPHGGGYTF	TGTGCCAGCATGCCCCCTCACGGGGGAGGCTACACCTTC
TRBV7-9	NA	NA	TRBJ2-1	CASSPPTDSYNEQFF	TGTGCCAGCAGCCCCCCAACTGACAGCTACAATGAGCAGTTCTTC
TRBV6-2/TRBV6-3	few	TRBD2	TRBJ2-1	CASILTLTSGGAYNEQFF	TGTGCCAGCATTCTAACACTGACTAGCGGGGGTGCTTACAATGAGCAGTTCTTC
TRBV5-6	NA	NA	TRBJ2-7	CASREGGSEQYF	TGTGCCAGCAGGGAAGGGGGGTCCGAGCAGTACTTC
TRBV20-1	once	NA	TRBJ2-1	CSARGVATYNEQFF	TGCAGTGCTAGAGGAGTAGCGACTTACAATGAGCAGTTCTTC
TRBV6-6	NA	NA	TRBJ1-2	CASSWSSSAGNNGYTF	TGTGCCAGCAGCTGGTCGAGTTCGGCAGGGAATAATGGCTACACCTTC
TRBV5-1	NA	NA	TRBJ2-4	CASSLLPAETKNIQYF	TGCGCCAGCAGCTTGCTTCCAGCGGAAACCAAAAACATTCAGTACTTC
TRBV6-2/TRBV6-3	NA	NA	TRBJ2-5	CASSNLPGRFYETQYF	TGTGCCAGCAGTAACCTTCCGGGTCGTTTTTATGAGACCCAGTACTTC
TRBV18	NA	TRBD2	TRBJ2-1	CASSPIGLAGVESGEQFF	TGTGCCAGCTCACCAATTGGACTAGCGGGGGTCGAGTCCGGTGAGCAGTTCTTC
TRBV12-3/TRBV12-4	NA	TRBD2	TRBJ2-1	CASSYSGVSSYNEQFF	TGTGCCAGCAGCTATAGCGGGGTGAGCTCCTACAATGAGCAGTTCTTC
TRBV3-1	NA	NA	TRBJ2-7	CASGRGPSSYEQYF	TGTGCCAGCGGGCGGGGACCGAGCTCCTACGAGCAGTACTTC
TRBV7-3	NA	NA	TRBJ1-2	CASSPEPDSSFNGYTF	TGTGCCAGCAGTCCCGAACCGGACAGTAGCTTCAATGGCTACACCTTC
TRBV7-3	NA	TRBD2	TRBJ2-3	CASSASSGGRPSTGTQYF	TGTGCCAGCAGCGCCTCTAGCGGGGGACGACCTAGCACAGGTACGCAGTATTTT
TRBV15	NA	NA	TRBJ1-4	CATSRDRGTTNEKLFF	TGTGCCACCAGCAGAGATCGCGGAACAACTAATGAAAAACTGTTTTTT
TRBV20-1	few	NA	TRBJ2-1	CSARALAGARNEQFF	TGCAGTGCTAGGGCCCTGGCGGGGGCCCGAAATGAGCAGTTCTTC
TRBV6-2/TRBV6-3	few	TRBD1	TRBJ2-1	CATLLSGQGEVQFF	TGTGCCACTCTCTTATCGGGACAGGGTGAGGTGCAGTTCTTC
TRBV20-1	NA	NA	TRBJ2-5	CSALKGGRETQYF	TGCAGTGCGTTAAAGGGGGGCAGGGAGACCCAGTACTTC
TRBV7-9	few	TRBD1	TRBJ2-7	CASSPARDRISYEQYF	TGTGCCAGCAGCCCCGCCCGGGACAGGATTTCCTACGAGCAGTACTTC
TRBV11-2	NA	NA	TRBJ2-1	CASSSLAGRGDNEQFF	TGTGCCAGCAGCTCCCTGGCGGGCAGGGGCGACAATGAGCAGTTCTTC
TRBV20-1	NA	NA	TRBJ1-5	CSARDSGQRSNQPQHF	TGCAGTGCTAGAGATTCGGGGCAGCGGAGCAATCAGCCCCAGCATTTT
TRBV4-3	few	NA	TRBJ1-1	CASSQDAAGSNTEAFF	TGCGCCAGCAGCCAAGATGCCGCAGGATCGAACACTGAAGCTTTCTTT
TRBV20-1	NA	NA	TRBJ2-5	CSAPGRDRERTQYF	TGCAGTGCCCCCGGGAGGGACAGGGAGAGGACCCAGTACTTC
TRBV6-2/TRBV6-3	once	NA	TRBJ2-4	CASSDSGENIQYF	TGTGCCAGCAGTGACTCAGGGGAAAACATTCAGTACTTC